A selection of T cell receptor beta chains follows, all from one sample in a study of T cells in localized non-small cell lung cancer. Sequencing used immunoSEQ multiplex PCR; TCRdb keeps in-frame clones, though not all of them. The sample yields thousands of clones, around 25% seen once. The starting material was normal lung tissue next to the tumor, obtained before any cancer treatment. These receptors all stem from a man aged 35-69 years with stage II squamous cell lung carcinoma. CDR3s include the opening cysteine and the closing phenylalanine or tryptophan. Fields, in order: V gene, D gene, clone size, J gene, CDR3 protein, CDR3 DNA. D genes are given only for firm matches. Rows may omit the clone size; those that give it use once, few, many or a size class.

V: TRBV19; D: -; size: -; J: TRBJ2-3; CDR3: CASSIVGGGTDTQYF; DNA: TGTGCCAGTAGTATCGTGGGAGGTGGCACAGATACGCAGTATTTT
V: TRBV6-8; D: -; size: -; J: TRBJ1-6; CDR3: CASSYEENSPLHF; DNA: TGTGCCAGCAGTTACGAGGAAAATTCACCCCTCCACTTT
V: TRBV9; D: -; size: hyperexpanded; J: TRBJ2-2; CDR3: CASSPGRASGTGELFF; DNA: TGTGCCAGCAGCCCTGGTAGGGCCTCCGGCACCGGGGAGCTGTTTTTT
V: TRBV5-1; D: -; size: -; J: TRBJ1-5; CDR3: CASSPMPAQGQPQHF; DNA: TGCGCCAGCAGCCCGATGCCTGCCCAAGGTCAGCCCCAGCATTTT
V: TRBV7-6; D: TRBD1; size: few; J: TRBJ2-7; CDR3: CASSRTGTGFRYEQYF; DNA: TGTGCCAGCAGCAGGACCGGGACAGGGTTTCGATACGAGCAGTACTTC
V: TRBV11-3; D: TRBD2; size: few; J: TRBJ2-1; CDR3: CASSSRTSGGYNEQFF; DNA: TGTGCCAGCAGCTCTCGGACTAGCGGGGGGTACAATGAGCAGTTCTTC
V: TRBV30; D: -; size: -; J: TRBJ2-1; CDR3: CAWTLGLDSYNEQFF; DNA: TGTGCCTGGACCCTAGGACTGGATTCCTACAATGAGCAGTTCTTC
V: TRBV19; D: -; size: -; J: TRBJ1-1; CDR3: CASSRQAGEAFF; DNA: TGTGCCAGTAGTAGACAGGCAGGTGAAGCTTTCTTT
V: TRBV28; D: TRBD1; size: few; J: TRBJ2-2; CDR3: CATGQVKDGELFF; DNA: TGTGCCACCGGACAGGTGAAGGACGGGGAGCTGTTTTTT
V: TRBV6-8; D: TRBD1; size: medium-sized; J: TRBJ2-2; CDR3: CATALTGVLTGELFF; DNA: TGTGCCACCGCCCTCACAGGGGTTTTGACCGGGGAGCTGTTTTTT
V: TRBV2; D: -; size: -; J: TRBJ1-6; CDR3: CASSEGSGNSPLHF; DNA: TGTGCCAGCAGTGAAGGGTCAGGGAATTCACCCCTCCACTTT
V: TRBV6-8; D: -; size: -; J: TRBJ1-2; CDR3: CASSFSLVSTDGYTF; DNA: TGTGCCAGCAGCTTTTCACTCGTATCGACGGATGGCTACACCTTC
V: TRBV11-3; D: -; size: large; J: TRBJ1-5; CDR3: CASSDGRQAIQPQHF; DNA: TGTGCCAGCAGCGACGGCCGACAGGCTATTCAGCCCCAGCATTTT
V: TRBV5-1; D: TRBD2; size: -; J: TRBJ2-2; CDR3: CASSLAVAGGTGELFF; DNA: TGCGCCAGCAGCTTGGCGGTAGCGGGAGGGACCGGGGAGCTGTTTTTT
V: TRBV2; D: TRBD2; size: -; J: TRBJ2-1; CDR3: CASAGGRSYNEQFF; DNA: TGTGCCTCGGCGGGGGGGCGCTCCTACAATGAGCAGTTCTTC
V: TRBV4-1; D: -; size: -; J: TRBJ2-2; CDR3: CASSQLGMGLGTGELFF; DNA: TGCGCCAGCAGCCAACTCGGGATGGGATTAGGCACCGGGGAGCTGTTTTTT
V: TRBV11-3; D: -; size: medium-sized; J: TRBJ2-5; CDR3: CASSLGASRETQYF; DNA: TGTGCCAGCAGCTTAGGAGCTAGTAGGGAGACCCAGTACTTC
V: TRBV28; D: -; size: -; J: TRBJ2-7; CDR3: CASSPADSSGEQYF; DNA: TGTGCCAGCAGTCCTGCGGACAGTTCGGGCGAGCAGTACTTC
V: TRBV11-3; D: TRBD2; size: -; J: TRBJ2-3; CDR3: CASSRGGPGTDTQYF; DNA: TGTGCCAGCAGCCGGGGGGGGCCAGGAACAGATACGCAGTATTTT
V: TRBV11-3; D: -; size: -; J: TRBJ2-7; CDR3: CASSLDHRPGEQYF; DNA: TGTGCCAGCAGCTTAGATCATCGGCCAGGCGAGCAGTACTTC
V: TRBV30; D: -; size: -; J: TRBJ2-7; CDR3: CAWSPNGVGEQYF; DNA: TGTGCCTGGAGCCCGAACGGGGTGGGCGAGCAGTACTTC
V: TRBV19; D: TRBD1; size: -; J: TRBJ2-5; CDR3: CASSPGTGGAGGQETQYF; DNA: TGTGCCAGTAGTCCGGGGACAGGGGGCGCTGGGGGCCAAGAGACCCAGTACTTC
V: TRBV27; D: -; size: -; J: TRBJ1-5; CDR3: CASSLGAYSNQPQHF; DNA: TGTGCCAGCAGTCTTGGGGCATATAGCAATCAGCCCCAGCATTTT
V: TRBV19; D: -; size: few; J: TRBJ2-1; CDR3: CASSIGQNNEQFF; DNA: TGTGCCAGTAGTATCGGGCAGAACAATGAGCAGTTCTTC
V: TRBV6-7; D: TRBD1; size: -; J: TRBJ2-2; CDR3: CASRPDRGANTGELFF; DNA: TGTGCCAGCAGGCCCGACAGGGGCGCGAACACCGGGGAGCTGTTTTTT